One and the same sample provided the 4 T cell receptor beta chains below, sequenced in a study of CXCR3-negative and CXCR3-positive naive CD8 T cells. The study, taken as a whole, reports: A higher hydrophobicity marked the TRB CDR3s of CXCR3-positive naive cells versus CXCR3-negative naive cells.

These receptors' targets are unknown. UMI labels and 5' RACE were used to prepare the TRB cDNA libraries. TCRdb derives one entry per CDR3 protein from the 5' RACE reads, leaving out DNA. This listing includes some 130,000 distinct CDR3 sequences. Sequencing input: naive CXCR3+ CD8+ T cells from blood. Subset noted: CD45RO-CCR7+CD27+CD95- naive CD8+ T cells expressing CXCR3 (TNR3+). The receptors originated from a human donor in good health. Some clones in this sample may be carry-over from other donors' samples.

CDR3 loop: CASSLPGQSGEKLFF. The chain is built from TRBV28 and TRBJ1-4; TCRdb's D call, TRBD1, is unchecked because there is no DNA. Germline V gene data show CDR1 as MDHEN and CDR2 as SYDVKM. This CDR3 has 15 amino acids.

The chain employs TRBV11-2 and TRBJ2-1; with no DNA, the TCRdb D assignment of TRBD2 cannot be verified. Looked up from germline, CDR1 is SGHAT and CDR2 is FQNNGV. The CDR3 length is 16 residues. The CDR3 sequence: CASSPLSGGAYNEQFF.

This chain uses TRBV13 with TRBJ2-4; as DNA is missing, the TRBD1 call by TCRdb cannot be tested. This CDR3 contains 15 residues. Germline values: CDR1 PRHDT, CDR2 FYEKMQ (reference sequence). The CDR3 is CASSSRQLVENIQYF.

V and J are TRBV29-1 and TRBJ2-7; TCRdb reports TRBD1, a call that lacks DNA to check it against. The CDR3 is made up of 13 amino acids. Germline lookup yields CDR1 SQVTM and CDR2 ANQGSEA. The CDR3 loop is CSVSAGTAYEQYF.